The sequence of this TCR beta chain was determined in a study of cytomegalovirus exposure and HLA in healthy donors (dated by TCRdb to the late 2010s). As for the study more broadly: In an earlier analysis of 550 to 750 of the donors, 250 to 350 Gb of sequence data and about 110 million unique TCR beta sequences from 150 million to 200 million T cells were reported. An early release that covered around 590 HLA-typed donors contained about 300 gigabases of sequencing data and 75 million to 100 million unique TCR sequences. The genetic ancestry cluster associated with self-reported Caucasian donors included 80% to 90% of the 300 to 400 genotyped donors. The study aimed to test whether cataloging public T cell receptors could reveal signatures of past pathogen exposure. The T cell repertoires of under 750 subjects were profiled by immunosequencing and related to cytomegalovirus serostatus. A separate validation cohort of more than 100 different subjects was used in addition to the 666-subject first cohort. The study combined high-throughput TCR immunosequencing, statistical association of individual TCRs with disease status, and machine learning to predict cytomegalovirus infection status. A later analysis re-analyzed previously published TCR beta repertoires from about 730 donors and added high-resolution HLA genotyping to study TCR occurrence patterns. Rather than using new phenotypic data, the later analysis identified candidate immune exposures from TCR beta sequences and from how often those sequences occurred across donors. In an earlier analysis of 500 to 650 of the donors, high-throughput TCR beta sequencing was used to judge whether each TCR beta V gene segment behaved as functional or pseudogenic. Donor age, sex, ethnicity and CMV serostatus were collected together with the repertoire data. Genome-wide SNP genotypes for about 55% of the roughly 670 donors were used in a later genetic analysis, which treated that subset as a discovery cohort. Every discovery cohort repertoire had been produced on one sequencing platform. Both class I and class II loci were covered by HLA typing, at four-digit resolution. Typing coverage varied by locus: about 620-630 donors for A, B, C, DRB1 and DQB1; approximately 500 for DQA1; some 610 for DPA1; about 450 for DPB1. Five DR-DQ haplotypes were handled as single units for association and clustering because linkage in the cohort was strong. Among roughly 400 genotyped donors of the cohort, an average of approximately 240,000 unique TCR beta nucleotide sequences was sequenced per donor, of which about 19% were non-productive. General conclusions and limits of the study: Strong co-occurrence of HLA alleles, especially DR and DQ, made assigning TCR associations to individual alleles difficult. A later analysis reported that several top co-occurrence clusters appeared linked to parvovirus B19, influenza, CMV and Epstein-Barr virus. The study gave a list of some 150 TCR beta chains associated with cytomegalovirus. In an earlier analysis of approximately 600 of the donors, most TCR beta V segments were observed in productive rearrangements about 90% or about 30% of the time, broadly matching IMGT annotations. Sequencing depth was assumed to be roughly uniform across donors in the presence/absence analyses, though that assumption may not hold. The sequencing pipeline was judged likely to have produced a cluster of highly shared sequence variants as a technical artifact. The cohort was sequenced for TCR beta chains only, and without alpha or paired-chain data the features that could be detected were limited. In a later analysis, HLA-associated TCR beta chains were found to be more clonally expanded and to have lower generation probabilities than equally common non-associated chains. Most TCR sequences were seen in very few donors, while some public TCRs were found in many individuals. In vitro tests confirmed that a few of the cytomegalovirus-associated TCR beta chains recognize cytomegalovirus antigens. Because counts were too low, roughly 18 rarely observed V segments, including chromosome 9 orphons, were left out of the earlier analysis of approximately 500 of the donors. The authors suggested that the approach could potentially be generalized to other disease states and immunological phenotypes. Compared with the approximately 600-donor mean, donors in an Asian-associated ancestry cluster had fewer N-insertions in productive TCRs, according to a later genetic analysis. According to a later analysis, most CMV-associated TCR beta chains appeared to be HLA-restricted, and the HLA associations seemed to be driven largely by CMV exposure. Cytomegalovirus status was reported to be diagnosed by the classifier with high specificity and sensitivity in both the original and validation cohorts. Some IMGT-functional V segments, including TRBV6-2 and TRBV6-3, could not be told apart with the 87-base-pair reads, so those segments were excluded. V-gene and J-gene trimming of TCR beta chains was associated with a missense DCLRE1C variant in a later genetic analysis, and the association was replicated in an independent cohort. A further reported finding was that TCR beta sequences accurately predicted the HLA-A and HLA-B alleles for most subjects in the first cohort. In a later analysis, the rate of TCR association differed among HLA loci, with DRB1 alleles having the most associated TCRs and HLA-C alleles having the fewest. CMV serostatus was the only immune exposure information available for the cohort. Correlated functional status among segregating V segments might reflect linkage disequilibrium, but an unknown experimental factor could not be ruled out. Specific HLA alleles were associated with roughly 17,000 TCR beta sequences at a false discovery rate of 0.05 in a later analysis. Because HLA typing was missing for some donors at each locus, association tests included only the typed subset.

Receptor libraries were prepared by the immunoSEQ multiplex PCR assay. For the multiplex PCR, a mixture combining 60 forward primers for TCR Vbeta segments and 13 reverse primers for TCR Jbeta segments was used. A multiplex PCR assay on genomic DNA amplified the CDR3 region of rearranged TCR beta genes. The amplified TCR beta libraries were sequenced on the Illumina HiSeq System as 87-base-pair reads. Processing in the source paper ran as follows. A later analysis counted tens of millions of unique TCR beta chains across the 690 or so repertoires, and around 9.9 million of these chains were shared by at least two donors. A nearest-neighbor algorithm error-corrected the raw reads and collapsed the reads into unique sequences, merging closely related sequences to remove PCR and sequencing errors. V, D and J gene segments were assigned by aligning CDR3 sequences to IMGT reference sequences. For a sequence to be retained, a match of at least six nucleotides to both a V gene segment and a J gene segment was required. A rearrangement was called productive if the CDR3 had no stop codons and remained in frame with V and J, and every other rearrangement was called non-productive. CDR3 was defined according to IMGT convention as the region running from the second conserved V-encoded cysteine to the conserved J-encoded phenylalanine. The earlier analysis of roughly 590 of the donors excluded sequences that lacked an unambiguous match to a single V gene segment. In an earlier analysis of around 600 of the donors, V segments were called functional above 56.7% productive rearrangements and were called segregating when the between-donor standard deviation exceeded 5%. To diagnose cytomegalovirus status from the catalog of TCR beta chain sequences, a statistical classification framework was built. A later analysis assigned V and J genes by comparing TCR nucleotide sequences with IMGT/GENE-DB human TR gene sequences. A later analysis assigned CDR3 sequences and most-parsimonious VDJ recombination scenarios with the TCRdist pipeline. In a later analysis, every TCR beta chain was defined by the combination of its CDR3 amino acid sequence and its V-gene family, and reads without a unique V-gene family were dropped. In a later analysis, a few hundred highly shared, low-generation-probability nucleotide sequences were removed to address suspected cross-contamination and a sequencing artifact. For each public chain, a later analysis derived a clonal expansion index from normalized ranks of inferred template counts within each repertoire. Generation probabilities in a later analysis came from a VDJ recombination model fitted to out-of-frame rearrangements, and those results were checked against IGoR. Hypergeometric tests were used in a later analysis to score TCR-TCR, TCR-HLA and TCR-CMV co-occurrence, with a repertoire-size bias correction applied to the TCR pairs. A later analysis estimated false discovery rates by permuting HLA or CMV assignments 20 times. In a later analysis, co-occurring TCRs were grouped using DBSCAN, with TCRdist sequence similarity added in when clustering inside HLA-allele-positive subsets. Co-occurrence clustering excluded repertoires with fewer than 30,000 or more than 120,000 public chains, plus five with anomalous nucleotide sharing. TCRdb took over this immuneACCESS table, retaining in-frame rearrangements with V and J assigned. Such tables are incomplete; in checked studies, under half of the missing clones stem from an unresolved V gene, and the remainder is unexplained. The D gene and trimming were derived from the DNA, and the V and J assignments and clone size from that table. This sample's table has entries for 110,000 to 150,000 clones. The ten largest make up 2% to 2.5% of the sample.

In total, roughly 710 healthy bone marrow donors made up the cohort. Cohort members were all nominally healthy when sampled, although unrecorded immune exposures were likely present. The donor was CMV seronegative and was included in the group of around 320 seronegative cohort members. Each donor provided a peripheral blood sample, and peripheral blood mononuclear cells were used for TCR beta sequencing. The Qiagen DNeasy Blood Extraction Kit was used to extract genomic DNA from the blood cell samples. Comment on this clone: The target of this receptor is not known.

As encoded in the germline V gene, CDR1 is MDHEN while CDR2 is SYDVKM. V gives up 3 bases and J gives up 0 bases, and the segment between their germline ends measures 10 bases. Reading from cysteine to phenylalanine, the CDR3 counts 15 amino acids. Only the CDR3 part of the read is kept: 45 bases, read in frame from the first base. This TCR was recovered from a woman aged 18-35 years in good health and CMV-seronegative. Source material: PBMCs. The chain joins TRBV28 to TRBJ2-3; the D segment could be TRBD2, given 6 matching bases. Here is the DNA: TGTGCCAGCAGTTTTGGCGGGACTAGCACAGATACGCAGTATTTT. This sequence encodes CASSFGGTSTDTQYF.